These T cell receptor beta chains were read from a single sample in a study of blood T cells in healthy people across ages. A single record per CDR3 protein comes from TCRdb applying MiXCR to the 5' RACE reads. The top ten hold 7.7% of the sample, which has 1.5 million to 2 million distinct CDR3 sequences, 25% to 30% seen once. Material: blood. The receptor set was obtained from a woman in her 30s in good health. Both conserved end residues are part of each CDR3. Fields, in order: V gene, J gene, D gene, clone size, CDR3 protein, CDR3 DNA. The D gene is left open where the match is weak. Size is omitted from some rows. Given values are once, few, many or a class for expanded clones.

V gene: TRBV6-5; J gene: TRBJ2-4; D gene: TRBD1; clone size: NA; CDR3 protein: CAGSYDRGSKNIQYF; CDR3 DNA: TGTGCCGGCAGTTACGACAGGGGATCCAAAAACATTCAGTACTTC
V gene: TRBV20-1; J gene: TRBJ2-3; D gene: TRBD2; clone size: many; CDR3 protein: CSCLTSGRTDTQYF; CDR3 DNA: TGCAGTTGCCTAACTAGCGGCCGCACAGATACGCAGTATTTT
V gene: TRBV5-5; J gene: TRBJ1-2; D gene: NA; clone size: once; CDR3 protein: CASSLSGAGDYGYTF; CDR3 DNA: TGTGCCAGCAGCTTGTCAGGGGCTGGTGATTATGGCTACACCTTC
V gene: TRBV20-1; J gene: TRBJ2-3; D gene: NA; clone size: NA; CDR3 protein: CSARRRGYTDTQYF; CDR3 DNA: TGCAGTGCTAGAAGGAGGGGGTACACAGATACGCAGTATTTT
V gene: TRBV4-3; J gene: TRBJ1-1; D gene: TRBD1; clone size: NA; CDR3 protein: CASSQDQGADTEAFF; CDR3 DNA: TGCGCCAGCAGCCAGGATCAGGGGGCGGACACTGAAGCTTTCTTT
V gene: TRBV20-1; J gene: TRBJ2-7; D gene: TRBD2; clone size: NA; CDR3 protein: CSAKGLAGGTKKTQYEQYF; CDR3 DNA: TGCAGTGCTAAAGGGCTAGCGGGAGGGACGAAAAAAACACAGTACGAGCAGTACTTC
V gene: TRBV12-3/TRBV12-4; J gene: TRBJ1-2; D gene: NA; clone size: few; CDR3 protein: CASNRREAYGYTF; CDR3 DNA: TGTGCCAGCAACAGAAGGGAAGCCTATGGCTACACCTTC
V gene: TRBV12-3/TRBV12-4; J gene: TRBJ2-5; D gene: TRBD2; clone size: NA; CDR3 protein: CASSLTGTSKKKTQYF; CDR3 DNA: TGTGCCAGCAGTTTGACCGGGACTAGTAAAAAGAAGACCCAGTACTTC
V gene: TRBV4-1; J gene: TRBJ2-7; D gene: NA; clone size: many; CDR3 protein: CASSQEIGGRYEQYF; CDR3 DNA: TGCGCCAGCAGCCAAGAAATCGGAGGGCGCTACGAGCAGTACTTC
V gene: TRBV9; J gene: TRBJ1-1; D gene: NA; clone size: NA; CDR3 protein: CASSVDGRISNTEAFF; CDR3 DNA: TGTGCCAGCAGCGTAGATGGTCGGATTTCGAACACTGAAGCTTTCTTT
V gene: TRBV6-5; J gene: TRBJ2-3; D gene: NA; clone size: NA; CDR3 protein: CASSPSLGVTDTQYF; CDR3 DNA: TGTGCCAGCAGCCCATCCCTGGGGGTCACAGATACGCAGTATTTT
V gene: TRBV29-1; J gene: TRBJ1-5; D gene: NA; clone size: NA; CDR3 protein: CSIRGPQHF; CDR3 DNA: TGCAGCATTCGGGGGCCCCAGCATTTT
V gene: TRBV7-3; J gene: TRBJ2-7; D gene: TRBD1; clone size: few; CDR3 protein: CASSPGGQGKQYF; CDR3 DNA: TGTGCCAGCAGCCCGGGCGGACAGGGCAAGCAGTACTTC
V gene: TRBV3-1; J gene: TRBJ2-1; D gene: NA; clone size: few; CDR3 protein: CASSQVPHEQFF; CDR3 DNA: TGTGCCAGCAGCCAAGTCCCCCATGAGCAGTTCTTC
V gene: TRBV7-2; J gene: TRBJ1-2; D gene: NA; clone size: NA; CDR3 protein: CASRSTTDYTF; CDR3 DNA: TGTGCCAGCAGATCGACGACAGACTACACCTTC
V gene: TRBV5-1; J gene: TRBJ2-1; D gene: TRBD2; clone size: NA; CDR3 protein: CASSLVVAGGPSNEQFF; CDR3 DNA: TGCGCCAGCAGCTTGGTTGTAGCGGGAGGGCCGTCCAATGAGCAGTTCTTC
V gene: TRBV5-1; J gene: TRBJ2-6; D gene: NA; clone size: few; CDR3 protein: CASNRDLGANVLTF; CDR3 DNA: TGCGCCAGCAACAGGGACCTTGGGGCCAACGTCCTGACTTTC
V gene: TRBV12-3/TRBV12-4; J gene: TRBJ1-3; D gene: NA; clone size: NA; CDR3 protein: CASSPSSGNYPIYF; CDR3 DNA: TGTGCCAGCAGTCCTTCTTCCGGCAATTACCCCATATATTTT
V gene: TRBV30; J gene: TRBJ2-4; D gene: NA; clone size: NA; CDR3 protein: CAWSLTRAVDTNIQYF; CDR3 DNA: TGTGCCTGGAGCTTAACGAGGGCCGTGGACACAAACATTCAGTACTTC
V gene: TRBV11-1; J gene: TRBJ2-1; D gene: TRBD1; clone size: NA; CDR3 protein: CASSLVSTGGEQFF; CDR3 DNA: TGTGCCAGCAGCTTGGTGTCGACAGGGGGTGAGCAGTTCTTC
V gene: TRBV11-2; J gene: TRBJ2-5; D gene: TRBD1; clone size: NA; CDR3 protein: CASSSLTGVREETQYF; CDR3 DNA: TGTGCCAGCAGCAGTTTAACAGGGGTGAGAGAAGAGACCCAGTACTTC
V gene: TRBV7-9; J gene: TRBJ2-7; D gene: TRBD1; clone size: many; CDR3 protein: CASSLSTGVSSYEQYF; CDR3 DNA: TGTGCCAGCAGCTTATCCACAGGGGTAAGCTCCTACGAGCAGTACTTC
V gene: TRBV20-1; J gene: TRBJ2-1; D gene: TRBD2; clone size: NA; CDR3 protein: CSALHPSGKVVYNEQFF; CDR3 DNA: TGCAGTGCTCTTCATCCTAGCGGGAAGGTCGTCTACAATGAGCAGTTCTTC
V gene: TRBV25-1; J gene: TRBJ2-1; D gene: TRBD1; clone size: once; CDR3 protein: CASSTWGTGQETQFF; CDR3 DNA: TGTGCCAGCAGCACCTGGGGGACAGGGCAAGAGACCCAGTTCTTC
V gene: TRBV6-2/TRBV6-3; J gene: TRBJ1-2; D gene: NA; clone size: NA; CDR3 protein: CASSWGTNGYTF; CDR3 DNA: TGTGCCAGCAGTTGGGGGACAAATGGCTACACCTTC
V gene: TRBV3-1; J gene: TRBJ2-5; D gene: TRBD1; clone size: few; CDR3 protein: CASNQDGTEETQYF; CDR3 DNA: TGTGCCAGCAACCAAGACGGGACAGAAGAGACCCAGTACTTC